This T cell receptor (beta chain) came from a study of CD8 T cells in cerebrospinal fluid in Alzheimer's disease. According to its frequency, this clonotype is medium-sized. Its antigen is as yet unknown. Germline V gene sequence: CDR1 SGHDT, CDR2 YYEEEE. The CDR3 has 13 amino acids. CSF cells were profiled by 10X single-cell V(D)J and 5' expression. Following a re-call of the 10x single-cell sequencing reads, TCRdb has one entry per CDR3 protein and lacks DNA. Its table records about 1,000 distinct CDR3 sequences. General study findings and limits: EBV-specific TCRs in cerebrospinal fluid reportedly do not establish a causal EBV–Alzheimer's link. Alzheimer's patients were not enriched for EBV-specific clones, which were not the most expanded.

This sequence was found in a human donor in good health. The sample taken for sequencing was cerebrospinal fluid. The chain carries TRBV5-6 and TRBJ2-5; TCRdb's D call of TRBD1 is untestable without DNA. CDR3: CASSPSRSGAQYF.